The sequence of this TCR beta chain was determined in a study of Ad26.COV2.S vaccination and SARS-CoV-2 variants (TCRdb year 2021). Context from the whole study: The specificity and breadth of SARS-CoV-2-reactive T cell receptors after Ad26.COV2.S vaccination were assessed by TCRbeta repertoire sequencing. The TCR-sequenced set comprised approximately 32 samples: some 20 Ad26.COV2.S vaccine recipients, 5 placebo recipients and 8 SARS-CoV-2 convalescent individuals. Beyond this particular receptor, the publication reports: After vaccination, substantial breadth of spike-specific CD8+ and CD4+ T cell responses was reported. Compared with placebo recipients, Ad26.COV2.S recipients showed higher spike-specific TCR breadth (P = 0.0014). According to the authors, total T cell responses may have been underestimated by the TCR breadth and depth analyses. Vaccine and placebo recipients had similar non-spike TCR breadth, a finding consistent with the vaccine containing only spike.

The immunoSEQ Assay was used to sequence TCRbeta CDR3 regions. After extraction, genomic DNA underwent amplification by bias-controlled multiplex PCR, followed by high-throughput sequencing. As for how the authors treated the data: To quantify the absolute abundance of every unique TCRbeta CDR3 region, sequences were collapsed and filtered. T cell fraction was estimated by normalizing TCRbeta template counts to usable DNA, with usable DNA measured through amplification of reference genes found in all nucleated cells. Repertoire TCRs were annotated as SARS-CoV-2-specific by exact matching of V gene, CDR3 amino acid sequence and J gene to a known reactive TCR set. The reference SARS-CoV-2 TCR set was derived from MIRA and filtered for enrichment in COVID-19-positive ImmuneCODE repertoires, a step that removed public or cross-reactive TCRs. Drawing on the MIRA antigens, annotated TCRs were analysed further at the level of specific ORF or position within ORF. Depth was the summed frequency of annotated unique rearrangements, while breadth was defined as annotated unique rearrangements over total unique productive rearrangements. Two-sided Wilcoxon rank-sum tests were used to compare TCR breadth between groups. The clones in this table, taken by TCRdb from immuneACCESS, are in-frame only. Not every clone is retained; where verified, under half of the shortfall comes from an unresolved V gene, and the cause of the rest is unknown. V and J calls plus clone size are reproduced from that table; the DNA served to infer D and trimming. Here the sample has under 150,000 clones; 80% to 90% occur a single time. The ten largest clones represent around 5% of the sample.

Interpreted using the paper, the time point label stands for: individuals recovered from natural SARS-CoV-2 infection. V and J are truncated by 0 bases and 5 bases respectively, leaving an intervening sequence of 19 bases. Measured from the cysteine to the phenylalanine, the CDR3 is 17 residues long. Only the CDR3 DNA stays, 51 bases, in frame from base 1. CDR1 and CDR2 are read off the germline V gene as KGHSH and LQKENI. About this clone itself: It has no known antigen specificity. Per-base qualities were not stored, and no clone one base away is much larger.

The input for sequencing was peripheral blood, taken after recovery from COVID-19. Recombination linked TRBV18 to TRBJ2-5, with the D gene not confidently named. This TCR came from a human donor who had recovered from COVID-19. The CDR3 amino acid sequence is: CASSPPVSFDTGETQYF. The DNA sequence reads TGTGCCAGCTCACCACCGGTCTCCTTTGACACCGGGGAGACCCAGTACTTC.